The rows below give T cell receptor beta chains drawn from one sample of a study of blood T cell repertoires in COVID-19. Clones were sequenced by immunoSEQ multiplex PCR, and TCRdb holds only the in-frame ones, with some missing. The data hold around 140,000 clones, with roughly 88% observed a single time. Sequenced: PBMCs or T cells enriched from blood (not recorded which). Every receptor here comes from a man aged 50 or older who had recovered from COVID-19. The CDR3 runs from the conserved cysteine through the conserved F or W. The D gene is left open where the match is weak. The listing skips clone size in some rows; elsewhere it reads once, few, many or a size class.

abundance	v_gene	j_gene	d_gene	CDR3nt	CDR3aa
-	TRBV9	TRBJ1-2	-	TGTGCCAGCAGCCCACGACAGACTAACTATGGCTACACCTTC	CASSPRQTNYGYTF
once	TRBV6-5	TRBJ1-5	-	TGTGCCAGCAGGATGACACCGACAAATCAGCCCCAGCATTTT	CASRMTPTNQPQHF
-	TRBV18	TRBJ2-6	-	TGTGCCAGCTCACTACAGGGTTTGTCTGGGGCCAACGTCCTGACTTTC	CASSLQGLSGANVLTF
-	TRBV11-2	TRBJ2-2	TRBD2	TGTGCCAGCAGCCACAGCATAGCGGGGGGGCGAGCGTACACCGGGGAGCTGTTTTTT	CASSHSIAGGRAYTGELFF
-	TRBV12-3/TRBV12-4	TRBJ1-5	-	TGTGCCAGCACACATTTGAGCAATCAGCCCCAGCATTTT	CASTHLSNQPQHF
-	TRBV6-2/TRBV6-3	TRBJ1-4	TRBD1	TGTGCCAGCAGTTACTCTATAGGGGGCGAGGAAAAACTGTTTTTT	CASSYSIGGEEKLFF
-	TRBV4-2	TRBJ2-7	-	TGTGCCAGCAGCCAGACCGCCCTTGCGGGTGTCTCCTACGAGCAGTACTTC	CASSQTALAGVSYEQYF
-	TRBV6-6	TRBJ1-1	TRBD1	TGTGCCAGCAGACAGGGGCAGACTGAAGCTTTCTTT	CASRQGQTEAFF
once	TRBV18	TRBJ2-1	TRBD2	TGTGCCAGCTCACCAGGTTTGACTAGCGGGGGGGAAGAGCAGTTCTTC	CASSPGLTSGGEEQFF
-	TRBV21-1	TRBJ2-2	-	TGTGCCAGCAGTACCTTGTTGGGGACAGGGTGGACCGGGGAGCTGTTTTTT	CASSTLLGTGWTGELFF
-	TRBV3-1/TRBV3-2	TRBJ1-6	-	TGTGCCAGCAGCCTCGACCCCCGAGGGATTTCACCCCTCCACTTT	CASSLDPRGISPLHF
-	TRBV7-2	TRBJ1-2	-	TGTGCCAGCAGCTTAGTGGGGGGGGCCACCGTCCGTGGCTACACCTTC	CASSLVGGATVRGYTF
-	TRBV28	TRBJ2-1	-	TGTGCCAGCAGTTTATGGGCTAGGCCCCCTAATTACAATGAGCAGTTCTTC	CASSLWARPPNYNEQFF
-	TRBV18	TRBJ2-5	TRBD1	TGTGCCAGCTCTCCCGGGACAGATACGACCCAGTACTTC	CASSPGTDTTQYF
-	TRBV19	TRBJ1-1	-	TGTGCCAGTGTACCTCTCGGGGGGGCGCACACTGAAGCTTTCTTT	CASVPLGGAHTEAFF
-	TRBV11-1	TRBJ2-7	TRBD2	TGTGCCAGCAGCGAGGGACTAGATGCCGAGCAGTACTTC	CASSEGLDAEQYF
-	TRBV6-5	TRBJ1-2	-	TGTGCCAGCATCAGTCTTCTGGGGGCGCAAGGCTACACCTTC	CASISLLGAQGYTF
-	TRBV7-2	TRBJ1-3	-	TGTGCCAGCAGCTTAGGCGGCTCTGGAAACACCATATATTTT	CASSLGGSGNTIYF
-	TRBV28	TRBJ2-5	-	TGTGCCAGCAGTTTGCAGATCCAAGAGACCCAGTACTTC	CASSLQIQETQYF
once	TRBV18	TRBJ2-5	TRBD1	TGTGCCAGCTCTGAGAGTGGACAGGGAGAGACCCAGTACTTC	CASSESGQGETQYF
-	TRBV6-2/TRBV6-3	TRBJ2-5	TRBD2	TGTGCCAGCAGTTACTCGATCTCCCGGACTAGCGGGAGGAACCAAGAGACCCAGTACTTC	CASSYSISRTSGRNQETQYF
-	TRBV7-9	TRBJ1-2	-	TGTGCCAGCAGCGCCCAGGACAGACCCTATGGCTACACCTTC	CASSAQDRPYGYTF
-	TRBV12-3/TRBV12-4	TRBJ2-7	-	TGTGCCAGCAGTTTAGCGCTCAGGGACTCGCAGTACTTC	CASSLALRDSQYF
-	TRBV11-3	TRBJ2-5	TRBD2	TGTGCCAGCAGCCCCGGGACTAGCGGGATGTACCAAGAGACCCAGTACTTC	CASSPGTSGMYQETQYF
-	TRBV18	TRBJ2-3	TRBD2	TGTGCCAGCTCACCACCGGGACTAGCGGGGCTACTCACAGATACGCAGTATTTT	CASSPPGLAGLLTDTQYF
-	TRBV15	TRBJ2-5	-	TGTGCCACCAGCAGAGGCACAGATGAGACCCAGTACTTC	CATSRGTDETQYF
-	TRBV3-1/TRBV3-2	TRBJ1-2	-	TGTGCCAGCAGCCCCCCGGGAGGGAACTATGGCTACACCTTC	CASSPPGGNYGYTF
-	TRBV27	TRBJ2-5	TRBD2	TGTGCCAGCAGTTTGGGTAGCGGGAGATGGGAGACCCAGTACTTC	CASSLGSGRWETQYF
-	TRBV5-1	TRBJ1-5	TRBD1	TGCGCCAGCAGCTCGACAGGGTTGGGCAATCAGCCCCAGCATTTT	CASSSTGLGNQPQHF
-	TRBV4-3	TRBJ2-7	-	TGCGCCAGCAGCGAGGGCCATACCCGCGAGCAGTACTTC	CASSEGHTREQYF
-	TRBV9	TRBJ1-2	TRBD1	TGTGCCAGCAGCGTCAACAGGGGTGGCTACACCTTC	CASSVNRGGYTF
-	TRBV3-1/TRBV3-2	TRBJ2-1	TRBD2	TGTGCCAGCAGCCAAGGCACTAGCGGGGGGGACCTTTTGAATGAGCAGTTCTTC	CASSQGTSGGDLLNEQFF
-	TRBV5-1	TRBJ2-1	TRBD1	TGCGCCAGCAGCATCCAGGGGGCAGGCAATGAGCAGTTCTTC	CASSIQGAGNEQFF
-	TRBV11-2	TRBJ2-5	TRBD2	TGTGCCAGCAGCCAGACTAGCGGACACCAAGAGACCCAGTACTTC	CASSQTSGHQETQYF
-	TRBV5-1	TRBJ2-1	TRBD2	TGCGCCAGCAGCCACACTAGCGGGCCTTCCCTTGAGCAGTTCTTC	CASSHTSGPSLEQFF
-	TRBV28	TRBJ1-5	-	TGTGCCAGCAGTTCGCCGCCGGGGGTCGGGCAGCCCCAGCATTTT	CASSSPPGVGQPQHF
-	TRBV7-3	TRBJ2-1	-	TGTGCCAGCTCCAACTCCGGTGCCTACAATGAGCAGTTCTTC	CASSNSGAYNEQFF
-	TRBV5-1	TRBJ2-2	-	TGCGCCAGCAGCTTGGCCGGAAGGGGGACCGGGGAGCTGTTTTTT	CASSLAGRGTGELFF
-	TRBV24-1	TRBJ2-2	TRBD2	TGTGCCACCAGTGGCGCTTCCGGGACTAGCGGATCCACCGGGGAGCTGTTTTTT	CATSGASGTSGSTGELFF
-	TRBV7-2	TRBJ1-2	TRBD1	TGTGCCAGCAGCTTAGGGCAGGGGGCGCGTGGCTACACCTTC	CASSLGQGARGYTF
-	TRBV5-5	TRBJ2-5	TRBD1	TGTGCCAGCAGCTTTCAGGGGGCGATAGAATCGGAGACCCAGTACTTC	CASSFQGAIESETQYF
few	TRBV19	TRBJ1-5	TRBD1	TGTGCCACCCTGGACAGGGGGATCTATAGCAATCAGCCCCAGCATTTT	CATLDRGIYSNQPQHF
-	TRBV19	TRBJ1-6	-	TGTGCCAGTAGTATACTGGACAGCTCCTATAATTCACCCCTCCACTTT	CASSILDSSYNSPLHF
-	TRBV7-8	TRBJ2-7	TRBD2	TGTGCCAGCAGCTTAGGACTAGCGGGGATCTACGAGCAGTACTTC	CASSLGLAGIYEQYF
few	TRBV9	TRBJ2-7	TRBD2	TGTGCCAGCAGCCCAAGACTAGCGGGGAGCTCCTACGAGCAGTACTTC	CASSPRLAGSSYEQYF
-	TRBV7-3	TRBJ2-2	TRBD1	TGTGCCAGCAGCACTCCCGAGGGACAGGGAAGGACCGGGGAGCTGTTTTTT	CASSTPEGQGRTGELFF
-	TRBV5-4	TRBJ2-3	TRBD2	TGTGCCAGCAACCGACTAGCGGGGGGGAAGAGCACAGATACGCAGTATTTT	CASNRLAGGKSTDTQYF
-	TRBV28	TRBJ1-5	-	TGTGCCAGCAGTCCGGGACGAAGGGCGGGGCAGCCCCAGCATTTT	CASSPGRRAGQPQHF
once	TRBV11-2	TRBJ2-5	TRBD2	TGTGCCAGCAGCCCCCCCGGACTAGCGGGAGAGACCCAGTACTTC	CASSPPGLAGETQYF
-	TRBV7-8	TRBJ2-1	TRBD2	TGTGCCAGCCAACCGGGGGGTGGCCCCAATGAGCAGTTCTTC	CASQPGGGPNEQFF
-	TRBV4-3	TRBJ1-5	-	TGCGCCAGCAGCCACACAACAGGAGCGAATCAGCCCCAGCATTTT	CASSHTTGANQPQHF
-	TRBV11-2	TRBJ2-2	-	TGTGCCAGCAGGTACAGGGAGCCCACCGGGGAGCTGTTTTTT	CASRYREPTGELFF
-	TRBV9	TRBJ2-7	TRBD1	TGTGCCAGCAGCGTAGGGGACAGGACCCACGAGCAGTACTTC	CASSVGDRTHEQYF
-	TRBV9	TRBJ2-5	TRBD1	TGTGCCACCTCCCAGGGGGCGGGGGAGACCCAGTACTTC	CATSQGAGETQYF
-	TRBV6-5	TRBJ2-7	TRBD2	TGTGCCAGCAGTTCAGCCGGACTAGCGGCCCACTACGAGCAGTACTTC	CASSSAGLAAHYEQYF